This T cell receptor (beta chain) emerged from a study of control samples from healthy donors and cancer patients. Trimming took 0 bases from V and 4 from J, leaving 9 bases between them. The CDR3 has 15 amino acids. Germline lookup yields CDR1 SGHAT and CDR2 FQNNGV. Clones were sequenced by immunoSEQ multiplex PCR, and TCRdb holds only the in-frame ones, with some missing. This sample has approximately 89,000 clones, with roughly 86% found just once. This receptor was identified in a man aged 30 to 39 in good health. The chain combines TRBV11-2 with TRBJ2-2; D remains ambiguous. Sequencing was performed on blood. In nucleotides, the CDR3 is TGTGCCAGCAGCTTAGAGAGGCGCCCCACCGGGGAGCTGTTTTTT. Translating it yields CASSLERRPTGELFF.